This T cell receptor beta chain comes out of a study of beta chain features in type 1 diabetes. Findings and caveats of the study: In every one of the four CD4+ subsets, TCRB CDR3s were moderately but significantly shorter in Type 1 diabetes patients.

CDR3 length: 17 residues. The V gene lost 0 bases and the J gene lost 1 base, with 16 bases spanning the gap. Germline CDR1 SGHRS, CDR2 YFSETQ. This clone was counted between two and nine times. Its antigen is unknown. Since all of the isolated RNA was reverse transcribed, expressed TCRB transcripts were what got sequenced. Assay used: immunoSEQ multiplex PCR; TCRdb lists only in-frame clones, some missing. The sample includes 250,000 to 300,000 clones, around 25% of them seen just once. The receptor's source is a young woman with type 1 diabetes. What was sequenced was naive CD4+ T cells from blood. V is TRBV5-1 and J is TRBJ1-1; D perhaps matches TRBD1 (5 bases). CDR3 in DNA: TGCGCCAGCAGCTTGGCTGCGGGGGTGGGTGCGAACACTGAAGCTTTCTTT. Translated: CASSLAAGVGANTEAFF.